The 4 T cell receptor beta chains reported below all come from one sample, sequenced in a study of graft-versus-host responses after intestinal transplantation. The repertoire was sequenced with immunoSEQ multiplex PCR; TCRdb's copy has only in-frame clones and lacks some. This repertoire shows over 10,000 clones, roughly 86% found once; its top ten account for about 23%. The source material was PBMCs, sampled after intestinal transplantation. The receptor set was obtained from a human patient who received an intestinal transplant, so some T cells may come from the graft donor.

V and J are TRBV25-1 and TRBJ2-7, with a weak D call TRBD1 (6 bases). V lost 4 bases and J lost 5, with 12 bases in between. This CDR3 has 13 amino acids. Germline V gene data show CDR1 as MGHDK and CDR2 as SYGVNS. The CDR3 spells CASSGDKSHEQYF. Written as DNA, the CDR3 is TGTGCCAGCAGTGGGGACAAGTCCCACGAGCAGTACTTC.

This sequence joins TRBV6-5 and TRBJ1-2; 10 nucleotides align to TRBD1. Germline CDR1 is MNHEY and CDR2 is SVGAGI. The length of the CDR3 is 14 residues. Losses at the gene ends were 6 bases for V and 3 bases for J; bases not matched to a gene: 4. CDR3 coding DNA: TGTGCCAGCAGGAAGACAGGGGGCCACTATGGCTACACCTTC. It translates to CASRKTGGHYGYTF.

This rearrangement joins TRBV7-2 to TRBJ2-7; 8 bases align to TRBD1. The V and J ends lost 5 bases and 2 bases, in that order; junction bases with no gene match: 5. There are 14 residues in the CDR3. The germline V gene encodes CDR1 SGHTA and CDR2 FQGNSA. This chain's CDR3 is CASSKWTGPYEQYF. In DNA form, the CDR3 reads TGTGCCAGCAGCAAATGGACAGGGCCCTACGAGCAGTACTTC.

J is TRBJ2-1 and V is TRBV19; TRBD1 matches 8 bases. Trimming removed 8 bases from V and 8 bases from J; junction bases left unmatched: 8. CDR1 is LNHDA and CDR2 is SQIVND in the germline V gene (reference sequence). This CDR3 has 13 amino acids. Here the CDR3 reads CASLSTGGHEQFF. CDR3 DNA sequence: TGTGCCAGTCTCTCAACAGGGGGGCATGAGCAGTTCTTC. Full variable domain (remainder filled in from reference TRBV19 and TRBJ2-1): DGGITQSPKYLFRKEGQNVTLSCEQNLNHDAMYWYRQDPGQGLRLIYYSQIVNDFQKGDIAEGYSVSREKKESFPLTVTSAQKNPTAFYLCASLSTGGHEQFFGPGTRLTVL.